A selection of T cell receptor beta chains follows, all from one sample in a study of T cell repertoires in cytomegalovirus infection. Using its own MiXCR run on the reads, TCRdb lists one record per CDR3 protein. The table includes around 94,000 distinct CDR3 sequences, 15% to 20% detected once. The specimen sequenced was PBMCs. These receptors were collected from a human donor in good health (CMV status not recorded). Some clones in this sample may be carry-over from other donors' samples. Both conserved end residues are part of each CDR3. Fields, in order: D gene, J gene, clone size, V gene, CDR3 protein, CDR3 DNA. D genes are given only for firm matches. For some rows the clone size is stated as once, few or many, or as a class when expanded; others skip it.

D gene: -; J gene: TRBJ1-4; clone size: few; V gene: TRBV7-2; CDR3 protein: CASSLATEYEKLFF; CDR3 DNA: TGTGCCAGCAGCTTAGCCACAGAATATGAAAAACTGTTTTTT
D gene: TRBD1; J gene: TRBJ1-1; clone size: -; V gene: TRBV12-5; CDR3 protein: CASGLQGGTEAFF; CDR3 DNA: TGTGCTAGTGGTTTGCAGGGGGGCACTGAAGCTTTCTTT
D gene: -; J gene: TRBJ2-7; clone size: -; V gene: TRBV5-6; CDR3 protein: CASSPTGNYEQYF; CDR3 DNA: TGTGCCAGCAGCCCTACAGGGAATTACGAGCAGTACTTC
D gene: -; J gene: TRBJ2-2; clone size: few; V gene: TRBV20-1; CDR3 protein: CSAREGVIGELFF; CDR3 DNA: TGCAGTGCTAGAGAAGGGGTTATCGGGGAGCTGTTTTTT
D gene: -; J gene: TRBJ1-4; clone size: many; V gene: TRBV7-2; CDR3 protein: CASSQAEKLFF; CDR3 DNA: TGTGCCAGCAGCCAAGCTGAAAAACTGTTTTTT
D gene: TRBD1; J gene: TRBJ2-7; clone size: many; V gene: TRBV4-1; CDR3 protein: CASSQGSDRATYEQYF; CDR3 DNA: TGCGCCAGCAGCCAAGGAAGCGACAGGGCAACCTACGAGCAGTACTTC
D gene: -; J gene: TRBJ2-7; clone size: few; V gene: TRBV28; CDR3 protein: CASSLGAPYEQYF; CDR3 DNA: TGTGCCAGCAGTTTGGGGGCTCCCTACGAGCAGTACTTC
D gene: -; J gene: TRBJ2-3; clone size: -; V gene: TRBV14; CDR3 protein: CASSQERAVGFTDTQYF; CDR3 DNA: TGTGCCAGCAGCCAAGAAAGGGCCGTGGGGTTCACAGATACGCAGTATTTT
D gene: -; J gene: TRBJ2-1; clone size: few; V gene: TRBV5-4; CDR3 protein: CASTKGGGISSYNEQFF; CDR3 DNA: TGTGCCAGCACCAAAGGTGGAGGGATTAGCTCCTACAATGAGCAGTTCTTC
D gene: -; J gene: TRBJ2-3; clone size: many; V gene: TRBV2; CDR3 protein: CASSERGVLDTQYF; CDR3 DNA: TGTGCCAGCAGTGAAAGGGGTGTCCTCGATACGCAGTATTTT
D gene: TRBD1; J gene: TRBJ1-1; clone size: few; V gene: TRBV19; CDR3 protein: CASTTGTVNTEAFF; CDR3 DNA: TGTGCCAGTACCACCGGGACAGTTAACACTGAAGCTTTCTTT
D gene: TRBD1; J gene: TRBJ1-2; clone size: -; V gene: TRBV5-5; CDR3 protein: CASSLSDREWAYGYTF; CDR3 DNA: TGTGCCAGCAGCTTGTCGGACAGGGAGTGGGCCTATGGCTACACCTTC
D gene: -; J gene: TRBJ2-3; clone size: few; V gene: TRBV12-3/TRBV12-4; CDR3 protein: CASILGLGGTDTQYF; CDR3 DNA: TGTGCCAGCATTCTTGGACTAGGGGGAACAGATACGCAGTATTTT
D gene: -; J gene: TRBJ1-1; clone size: many; V gene: TRBV7-2; CDR3 protein: CASRRGANTEAFF; CDR3 DNA: TGTGCCAGCCGCAGGGGAGCGAACACTGAAGCTTTCTTT
D gene: -; J gene: TRBJ1-1; clone size: -; V gene: TRBV4-1; CDR3 protein: CASSLNRVPNTEAFF; CDR3 DNA: TGCGCCAGCAGCCTTAACAGGGTCCCGAACACTGAAGCTTTCTTT
D gene: TRBD1; J gene: TRBJ2-3; clone size: many; V gene: TRBV28; CDR3 protein: CASSGQAYPSTDTQYF; CDR3 DNA: TGTGCCAGCAGTGGACAGGCATACCCTAGCACAGATACGCAGTATTTT
D gene: -; J gene: TRBJ2-7; clone size: few; V gene: TRBV4-3; CDR3 protein: CASSQVRGDEQYF; CDR3 DNA: TGCGCCAGCAGCCAAGTTCGGGGAGACGAGCAGTACTTC
D gene: TRBD1; J gene: TRBJ1-2; clone size: many; V gene: TRBV12-3/TRBV12-4; CDR3 protein: CASRGQGNYGYTF; CDR3 DNA: TGTGCCAGCAGGGGACAGGGGAACTATGGCTACACCTTC
D gene: -; J gene: TRBJ1-5; clone size: many; V gene: TRBV12-3/TRBV12-4; CDR3 protein: CASSPGGGNQPQHF; CDR3 DNA: TGTGCCAGCAGCCCCGGGGGGGGCAATCAGCCCCAGCATTTT
D gene: -; J gene: TRBJ1-4; clone size: few; V gene: TRBV10-3; CDR3 protein: CAISEGQDEKLFF; CDR3 DNA: TGTGCCATCAGTGAGGGTCAGGATGAAAAACTGTTTTTT
D gene: TRBD1; J gene: TRBJ1-2; clone size: -; V gene: TRBV28; CDR3 protein: CASARTGAGYTF; CDR3 DNA: TGTGCCAGCGCTCGGACAGGGGCCGGCTACACCTTC
D gene: -; J gene: TRBJ1-1; clone size: -; V gene: TRBV3-1; CDR3 protein: CASSQGLTNTEAFF; CDR3 DNA: TGTGCCAGCAGCCAAGGCCTGACGAACACTGAAGCTTTCTTT
D gene: TRBD1; J gene: TRBJ2-1; clone size: -; V gene: TRBV7-6; CDR3 protein: CASSFSWTGGNEQFF; CDR3 DNA: TGTGCCAGCAGCTTCAGTTGGACAGGGGGAAATGAGCAGTTCTTC
D gene: TRBD1; J gene: TRBJ2-7; clone size: few; V gene: TRBV5-1; CDR3 protein: CASRVPDRTYEQYF; CDR3 DNA: TGCGCCAGCAGGGTCCCGGACAGGACCTACGAGCAGTACTTC
D gene: -; J gene: TRBJ2-1; clone size: -; V gene: TRBV5-1; CDR3 protein: CASSSLMINSYNEQFF; CDR3 DNA: TGCGCCAGCAGCTCATTAATGATAAACTCCTACAATGAGCAGTTCTTC
D gene: -; J gene: TRBJ1-2; clone size: many; V gene: TRBV7-2; CDR3 protein: CASSLGPPAGYGYTF; CDR3 DNA: TGTGCCAGCAGCCTAGGGCCTCCGGCGGGCTATGGCTACACCTTC
D gene: -; J gene: TRBJ2-5; clone size: few; V gene: TRBV7-7; CDR3 protein: CASSPRLQQETQYF; CDR3 DNA: TGTGCTAGCAGCCCCCGACTGCAACAAGAGACCCAGTACTTC
D gene: -; J gene: TRBJ2-2; clone size: -; V gene: TRBV7-9; CDR3 protein: CASSLRQVNTGELFF; CDR3 DNA: TGTGCCAGCAGCTTACGCCAGGTGAACACCGGGGAGCTGTTTTTT
D gene: TRBD2; J gene: TRBJ2-4; clone size: -; V gene: TRBV20-1; CDR3 protein: CSARVSGGAILAKNIQYF; CDR3 DNA: TGCAGTGCTAGAGTGTCGGGGGGGGCCATTCTAGCCAAAAACATTCAGTACTTC